The clone carrying this T cell receptor beta chain was detected a few times. As handled by the study authors: Estimates of nucleated cell counts were drawn from the amplification of reference gene primers. TCRdb's copy holds only in-frame clones and misses some; the assay was immunoSEQ multiplex PCR. The V and J calls and clone size are taken from that table; D and trimming were inferred from the DNA. This sample yields 200,000 to 250,000 clones, of which more than 75% are seen a single time; around 3.1% belongs to the top ten. This entry belongs to a study of blood T cell repertoires in COVID-19. Study at large: Nucleic acid was either cDNA or gDNA, and it came from T cells, B-cell-depleted T cells, or PBMCs.

Sequenced: peripheral blood. The sequence was collected from a man aged 60-69 years with acute or convalescent COVID-19.

The chain's CDR3 is CSASPGGETQYF. The DNA of the CDR3 is TGCAGTGCTAGTCCCGGGGGGGAGACCCAGTACTTC. This sequence joins TRBV20-1 and TRBJ2-5; 7 positions agree with TRBD2. CDR3 length: 12 residues. With V trimmed by 3 bases and J by 5 bases, 3 bases remained unmatched. Germline V gene data show CDR1 as DFQATT and CDR2 as SNEGSKA (reference sequence).